These 30 T cell receptor beta chains share one sample of origin, sequenced in a study of neurological immune-mediated disorders. Using its own MiXCR run on the 5' RACE reads, TCRdb lists one record per CDR3 protein. Of more than 15,000 distinct CDR3 sequences listed, around 15% are singletons. Sequenced: CD4+ T cells from blood. The receptors stem from a woman aged 55 to 70 with HTLV-1-associated myelopathy (HAM/TSP).

This clonotype has at least ten counts. As DNA, the CDR3 is TGTGCCAGCAGGCCCGCTGGGGCCCAGCCCCAGCATTTT. It codes for CASRPAGAQPQHF. V is TRBV27 and J is TRBJ1-5; D might be TRBD1 (5 bases). Germline V gives CDR1 MNHEY, CDR2 SMNVEV (reference sequence). Trimming took 6 bases from V and 7 from J, leaving 13 bases between them. The CDR3 is 13 residues long.

This clonotype has at least ten counts. The CDR3 sequence: CASSSRATSGSYEQYF. CDR3 in DNA: TGTGCCAGCAGCTCCCGAGCGACTAGCGGGAGTTACGAGCAGTACTTC. This chain joins TRBV5-8 and TRBJ2-7; 12 bases map to TRBD2. This CDR3 has 16 amino acids. Germline-derived CDR1 and CDR2 are SGHTS and YDEGEE. Trimming removed 3 bases from V and 4 bases from J; junction bases left unmatched: 8.

In this sample, this clonotype turned up a few times. The chain joins TRBV3-1 to TRBJ1-2, with D possibly matching TRBD1 (5 bases). This CDR3 has 16 amino acids. Looked up from germline, CDR1 is LGHDT and CDR2 is YNNKEL (reference sequence). V was pared by 1 base and J by 12 bases, with 24 bases between. Written as DNA, the CDR3 is TGTGCCAGCAGCCAAGTTCTGGGACGTGGGGTAACCGAGAACACCTTC. It specifies CASSQVLGRGVTENTF.

This clonotype was observed at least ten times. This chain connects TRBV7-6 to TRBJ2-7, with 7 bases identical to TRBD2. Germline CDR1 and CDR2: SGHVS and FNYEAQ. The V and J ends lost 0 bases and 3 bases, in that order; junction bases with no gene match: 17. The CDR3 spans 19 residues. CDR3 protein: CASSLAMLASGVKGYEQYF. The CDR3 DNA reads as TGTGCCAGCAGCTTAGCGATGCTGGCTAGCGGAGTGAAAGGCTACGAGCAGTACTTC.

This clonotype was counted at least ten times. The rearrangement joins TRBV6-5 to TRBJ1-5; weak D call: TRBD1 (6 bases). Trimming left V 0 bases short and J 2 bases short, with 11 bases between. Germline V gene sequence: CDR1 MNHEY, CDR2 SVGAGI. The CDR3 is 16 amino acids. The CDR3 DNA follows: TGTGCCAGCAGTTACTCGGCACAGGGTGGCAATCAGCCCCAGCATTTT. Translated, it gives CASSYSAQGGNQPQHF.

This clonotype was counted ten times or more. The J gene is TRBJ2-7, the V gene TRBV5-6; unclear D gene. The CDR3 loop spans 12 amino acids. Germline-derived CDR1 and CDR2 are SGHDT and YYEEEE. The V end lost 4 bases, the J end lost 4 bases, and 9 bases lay between the germline ends. This CDR3 reads CASSLSRYEQYF. As DNA, the CDR3 is TGTGCCAGCAGCCTGTCCAGATACGAGCAGTACTTC.

This clonotype was seen repeatedly, ten times or more. Sequence at one end of the junction differs from germline and may be a read error. The chain is built from TRBV5-1 and TRBJ1-5; TRBD1 aligns across 7 bases. Germline values: CDR1 SGHRS, CDR2 YFSETQ. The CDR3 has 15 amino acids. In DNA form, the CDR3 reads TGCGCCAGCAGCTTGGTGGGGGACAGCAAGCAGCCCCAGCATTTT. Its protein is CASSLVGDSKQPQHF.

This clonotype came up many times. The chain has TRBV6-6 and TRBJ1-5; 11 bases are a match to TRBD1. Germline CDR1 is MNHNY and CDR2 is SVGAGI (reference sequence). The CDR3 is 17 amino acids. V dropped 6 bases and J dropped 10; count of bases not matched to a gene: 17. CDR3 sequence (DNA): TGTGCCAGCAGCCCGGGACAGGGGGGGATTGCAAGTTCTCCCCAGCATTTT. It is translated as CASSPGQGGIASSPQHF.

This clonotype was observed many times. The chain combines TRBV7-2 with TRBJ2-3; D not certain. Between the trimmed V and J ends, which lost 0 bases and 1 base, there was a span of 11 bases. Germline assignment: CDR1 SGHTA and CDR2 FQGNSA. This CDR3 is 16 amino acids long. CDR3 region: CASSLASPPGTDTQYF. The CDR3 DNA reads TGTGCCAGCAGCTTAGCTTCACCGCCTGGCACAGATACGCAGTATTTT.

As for this clonotype: A much larger clone is a single base away; this may be a read error. The V call is TRBV18, the J call TRBJ1-1, with TRBD1 matching 7 bases. Germline CDR1 KGHSH, CDR2 LQKENI. This CDR3 has 13 amino acids. DNA for the CDR3: TGTGTCAGCTCACCTGGACAGGACACTGAAGCTTTCTTT. Its protein is CVSSPGQDTEAFF.

By share, this clonotype counts as medium-sized (0.01 to 0.1%). J is TRBJ2-3 and V is TRBV11-2; D remains ambiguous. CDR1 and CDR2 from the germline V gene are SGHAT and FQNNGV. The CDR3 is made up of 11 amino acids. With 8 bases removed from V and 5 bases from J, the gap between germline ends came to 8 bases. The CDR3 nucleotides read TGTGCCAGCGGGCTTTTAGATACGCAGTATTTT. Amino acid sequence: CASGLLDTQYF.

Many counts were recorded for this clonotype. The chain links TRBV27 to TRBJ1-5; D gene unclear. Trimming took off 3 bases at V and 4 bases at J, with 7 bases between the two ends. CDR1 and CDR2 from the germline V gene are MNHEY and SMNVEV (reference sequence). CDR3 length: 13 residues. Here the CDR3 DNA reads TGTGCCAGCAGTTTCCCGGGAAATCAGCCCCAGCATTTT. Amino acid sequence: CASSFPGNQPQHF.

The chain recombines TRBV29-1 with TRBJ1-3; a possible D gene is TRBD1 (5 bases). V was pared by 7 bases and J by 4 bases, with 14 bases between. The CDR3 consists of 13 residues. CDR1 is SQVTM and CDR2 is ANQGSEA in the germline V gene. The chain's CDR3 is CSARGSGGNTIYF. The CDR3 DNA sequence: TGCAGCGCCCGGGGGAGCGGGGGAAACACCATATATTTT.

This chain links TRBV7-2 with TRBJ1-5; no reliable D call. Germline-derived CDR1 and CDR2 are SGHTA and FQGNSA. Trimming removed 1 base from V and 7 bases from J, with 5 bases in between. The CDR3 has 12 amino acids. CDR3 bases: TGTGCCAGCAGCTTAGTGGGACAGCCCCAGCATTTT. Its protein product is CASSLVGQPQHF.

This clonotype has a count of ten or more. CDR3 nucleotides: TGTGCCAGCAGTTACTCGTCTAGACAAGAGACCCAGTACTTC. Translated, it gives CASSYSSRQETQYF. The genes are TRBV6-6 and TRBJ2-5; D gene uncertain. Trimming removed 0 bases from V and 2 bases from J, with 7 bases in between. In germline, CDR1 is MNHNY, CDR2 SVGAGI (reference sequence). CDR3 size: 14 residues.

This clonotype is medium-sized (0.01 to 0.1%) by share. As DNA, the CDR3 is TGTGCCAGCAGCCTCGGGACAGGGTACGGCCAGCCCCAGCATTTT. Translating it yields CASSLGTGYGQPQHF. The chain carries TRBV5-5 and TRBJ1-5; 9 nucleotides line up with TRBD1. The CDR3 contains 15 residues. Germline-derived CDR1 and CDR2 are SGHKS and YYEKEE (reference sequence). V was pared by 4 bases and J by 7 bases, with 9 bases of the junction left unmatched. The full variable domain, with the rest looked up from reference TRBV5-5 and TRBJ1-5, is DAGVTQSPTHLIKTRGQQVTLRCSPISGHKSVSWYQQVLGQGPQFIFQYYEKEERGRGNFPDRFSARQFPNYSSELNVNALLLGDSALYLCASSLGTGYGQPQHFGDGTRLSIL.

This clonotype was counted ten times or more. This sequence joins TRBV20-1 and TRBJ2-7; 11 positions match TRBD1. V was pared by 1 base and J by 7 bases, with 6 bases of the junction left unmatched. CDR1 is DFQATT, CDR2 SNEGSKA, per germline (reference sequence). The CDR3 is 14 amino acids. The CDR3 protein is CSARVGTGGEEQYF. In DNA, the CDR3 is TGCAGTGCTAGAGTTGGGACAGGGGGGGAAGAGCAGTACTTC.

V and J are TRBV10-3 and TRBJ2-7; TRBD2 might be the D (6 bases). The germline CDR1 and CDR2 sequences are ENHRY and SYGVKD. Trimming stripped 11 bases from V and 3 bases from J, with 17 bases between. This CDR3 is built from 13 residues. The CDR3 region has the DNA TGTGCCGTTGAGAATAGCGGAGTCTACGAGCAGTACTTC. As protein: CAVENSGVYEQYF.

This clonotype has ten or more counts. This chain uses TRBV7-9 with TRBJ2-3; D is unresolved. The germline V gene has CDR1 SEHNR and CDR2 FQNEAQ (reference sequence). The CDR3 is 13 amino acids. The V and J ends lost 4 bases and 6 bases respectively, with 11 bases between them. The CDR3 region has the DNA TGTGCCAGCAGCTCTCCTGGACCGGATACGCAGTATTTT. Protein: CASSSPGPDTQYF. Using reference TRBV7-9 and TRBJ2-3 for the parts outside the CDR3, the full variable domain is DTGVSQNPRHKITKRGQNVTFRCDPISEHNRLYWYRQTLGQGPEFLTYFQNEAQLEKSRLLSDRFSAERPKGSFSTLEIQRTEQGDSAMYLCASSSPGPDTQYFGPGTRLTVL.

This clonotype occurred many times. J is TRBJ2-1 and V is TRBV6-6; 9 bases are a match to TRBD1. In germline, CDR1 is MNHNY, CDR2 SVGAGI (reference sequence). The trim removed 6 bases at V and 6 bases at J, leaving 12 bases unmatched. The CDR3 is 16 residues long. The CDR3: CASSQDLGQGRNEQFF. CDR3 DNA: TGTGCCAGCAGCCAGGACTTGGGACAGGGCCGCAATGAGCAGTTCTTC.

At least ten counts were recorded for this clonotype. This chain joins TRBV9 and TRBJ1-2, with D uncertain. Trimming shortened V by 6 bases and J by 3 bases, and 12 bases separated the two germline ends. CDR3 length: 13 amino acids. Germline assignment: CDR1 SGDLS and CDR2 YYNGEE. The CDR3 nucleotides are TGTGCCAGCACACGGGATCTTGACTATGGCTACACCTTC. This gives the protein CASTRDLDYGYTF.

V and J are TRBV5-1 and TRBJ2-5; D perhaps matches TRBD1 (7 bases). The CDR3 is made up of 15 amino acids. Germline-derived CDR1 and CDR2 are SGHRS and YFSETQ. Trimming pared 5 bases from V and 4 bases from J, leaving 18 bases between. The CDR3 spells CASRPQGGCLETQYF. The CDR3, as DNA: TGCGCCAGCAGGCCTCAGGGGGGATGTCTAGAGACCCAGTACTTC.

This clonotype was detected ten times or more. V gene TRBV20-1 combines with J gene TRBJ2-5, with a possible D match to TRBD1 (5 bases). The germline V and J ends were trimmed by 6 bases and 1 base, with 6 bases remaining between them. CDR3 length equals 11 residues. From germline, CDR1 is DFQATT and CDR2 SNEGSKA (reference sequence). CDR3 nucleotides: TGCAGTGCCCAGGGCCAAGAGACCCAGTACTTC. It codes for CSAQGQETQYF.

The sample holds many counts of this clonotype. The genes are TRBV6-2 or TRBV6-3 and TRBJ1-1; D is ambiguous. The germline V gene has CDR1 MNHEY and CDR2 SVGEGT. The V end lost 0 bases, the J end lost 1 base, and 12 bases lay between the germline ends. The CDR3 is 16 residues long. Written as DNA, the CDR3 is TGTGCCAGCAGTTACTCGCCGACGGGAAAGAACACTGAAGCTTTCTTT. Its translation: CASSYSPTGKNTEAFF.

This clonotype came up many times. The V and J genes are TRBV24-1 and TRBJ2-2, with 7 positions matching TRBD1. Germline V gives CDR1 KGHDR, CDR2 SFDVKD. J lost 7 bases, V lost 3 bases, and 4 bases had no gene match. The CDR3 is 14 residues long. DNA of the CDR3: TGTGCCACCAGTGATCCAGGGGGAATCGGGGAGCTGTTTTTT. Amino acids: CATSDPGGIGELFF.

This clonotype was observed at least ten times. The chain links TRBV20-1 to TRBJ1-5; D is ambiguous. Germline loops: CDR1 DFQATT, CDR2 SNEGSKA (reference sequence). V lost 4 bases and J lost 1, with 11 bases in between. The CDR3 loop spans 14 amino acids. The chain's CDR3 is CSANRQGSNQPQHF. The CDR3 DNA reads as TGCAGTGCTAATCGCCAAGGGAGCAATCAGCCCCAGCATTTT.

There are many counts of this clonotype. The chain recombines TRBV7-9 with TRBJ1-4; D uncertain. Trimming removed 1 base at V and 1 base at J, with 4 bases between. Germline CDR1 reads SEHNR; CDR2 reads FQNEAQ (reference sequence). This CDR3 is 14 amino acids long. CDR3 DNA sequence: TGTGCCAGCAGCTTAGTGGTAACTAATGAAAAACTGTTTTTT. Its protein is CASSLVVTNEKLFF.

This clonotype was detected ten times or more. The chain has TRBV7-2 and TRBJ1-2; TRBD1 agrees at 9 bases. Germline trimming cut 1 base from V and 4 bases from J; bases unmatched to any gene: 4. Germline-derived CDR1 and CDR2 are SGHTA and FQGNSA. The length of the CDR3 is 15 residues. The CDR3 reads CASSLEQGALYGYTF. In DNA, the CDR3 is TGTGCCAGCAGCTTAGAACAGGGGGCCCTCTATGGCTACACCTTC.

This clonotype appeared once. This rearrangement joins TRBV5-5 to TRBJ2-4; D gene unclear. Looked up from germline, CDR1 is SGHKS and CDR2 is YYEKEE (reference sequence). V shed 6 bases and J shed 6 bases, with 7 bases lying between them. The CDR3 is 11 residues long. The CDR3 is CASTQGNIQYF. The DNA for the CDR3 is TGTGCCAGCACCCAAGGAAACATTCAGTACTTC.

By sample fraction, this clonotype is medium-sized. At one of its ends the junction is not consistent with the germline gene, which may arise from a read error. The chain links TRBV20-1 to TRBJ1-5; the D gene is possibly TRBD1 (5 bases). Germline V gene sequence: CDR1 DFQATT, CDR2 SNEGSKA (reference sequence). This CDR3 has 15 residues. This CDR3 is CSVRVATGQTQPQHF. CDR3 DNA: TGCAGTGTTAGAGTCGCCACAGGTCAAACCCAGCCCCAGCATTTT.